This entry lists 3 T cell receptor beta chains sequenced from one sample in a study of control samples from healthy donors and cancer patients. Generated by immunoSEQ multiplex PCR, the TCRdb table keeps only in-frame clones and is missing some. This table holds about 170,000 clones, about 87% found once. The sequenced material came from blood. The receptors here all came from a man aged 25 to 40 in good health.

J is TRBJ2-7 and V is TRBV15; 9 positions agree with TRBD1. The J segment lost 4 bases and the V segment lost 0 bases, leaving 4 bases of the junction unmatched. The CDR3 runs to 15 residues. Germline values: CDR1 LNHNV, CDR2 YYDKDF (reference sequence). CDR3: CATSRDRDRVYEQYF. The DNA for the CDR3 is TGTGCCACCAGCAGAGATAGGGACAGGGTATACGAGCAGTACTTC.

The chain is built from TRBV29-1 and TRBJ2-1; the D is unclear. CDR3 length equals 13 residues. CDR1 and CDR2 from the germline V gene are SQVTM and ANQGSEA. V shed 6 bases and J shed 8 bases, with 17 bases lying between them. CDR3 sequence reads: CSVARSESDEQFF. CDR3 in DNA: TGCAGCGTCGCTCGGTCCGAATCGGATGAGCAGTTCTTC.

V gene TRBV6-5 combines with J gene TRBJ2-5; 8 bases agree with TRBD1. The CDR3 consists of 15 residues. V was pared by 0 bases and J by 9 bases, with 9 bases of the junction left unmatched. Germline CDR1 reads MNHEY; CDR2 reads SVGAGI. The CDR3 reads CASSYSRRDRFSQYF. CDR3 DNA: TGTGCCAGCAGTTACTCGAGGCGGGACAGGTTTTCCCAGTACTTC.